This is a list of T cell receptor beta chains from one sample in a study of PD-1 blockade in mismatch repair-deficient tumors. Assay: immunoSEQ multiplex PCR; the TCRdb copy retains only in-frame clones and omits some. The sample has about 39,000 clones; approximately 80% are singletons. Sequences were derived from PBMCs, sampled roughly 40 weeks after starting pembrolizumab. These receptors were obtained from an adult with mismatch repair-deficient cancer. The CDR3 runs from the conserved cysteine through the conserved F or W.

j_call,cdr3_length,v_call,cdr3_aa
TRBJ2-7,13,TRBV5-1,CASSPDGRYEQYF
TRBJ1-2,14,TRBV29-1,CSVDPSGPSYGYTF
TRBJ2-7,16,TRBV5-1,CASSLVSRVIAYEQYF
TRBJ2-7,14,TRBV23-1,CASKIRDRFYEQYF
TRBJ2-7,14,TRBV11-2,CASSLVGGTTEQYF
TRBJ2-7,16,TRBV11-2,CASSSPTGTGSYEQYF
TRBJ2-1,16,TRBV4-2,CASSQALAGGHNEQFF
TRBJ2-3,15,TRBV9,CASSVHATSTDTQYF
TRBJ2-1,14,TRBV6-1,CASSWTSASNEQFF
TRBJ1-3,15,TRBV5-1,CASSLDGGQANTIYF